This entry features one T cell receptor beta chain sequence. CDR1 KGHSH and CDR2 LQKENI come from the germline V gene. The CDR3 totals 15 residues. J lost 6 bases, V lost 2 bases, and 6 bases had no gene match. This record comes from a study of blood T cell repertoires in COVID-19. Across the whole study: From T cells, B-cell-depleted T cells, or PBMCs came the material, which was cDNA or gDNA.

Authors' analysis steps: Amplification of reference gene primers provided the estimated nucleated cell counts. Produced via immunoSEQ multiplex PCR; TCRdb's table is partial and in-frame only. The D gene and trimming were derived from the DNA, and the V and J assignments and clone size from that table. The sample contains 220,000 or so clones, around 91% of which appear only once. The source is a woman aged 18-30 years in a cohort exposed to, infected with or recovered from COVID-19 (not recorded which). Sequenced material: PBMCs or T cells enriched from blood (not recorded which). This chain links TRBV18 with TRBJ1-2; 10 bases are a match to TRBD1. For the CDR3, the DNA is TGTGCCAGCTCACCAGACGGGACAGGGGCTCATGGCTACACCTTC. This encodes CASSPDGTGAHGYTF.